The 17 T cell receptor beta chains listed next were all sequenced from one sample in a study of post-analysis software for immune sequencing data. Broader study findings: A few TRBV segments occurring more often in patients than controls included TRBV5-6, TRBV5-1 and TRBV20-1.

TCR beta cDNA libraries included unique molecular identifiers. TCRdb analysed the PCR reads with MiXCR anew, one entry per CDR3 protein. Of 750,000 to 900,000 distinct CDR3 sequences in the sample, about half are singletons; the top ten hold 4% to 5%. What these receptors recognize is not known. The specimen sequenced was blood. The receptors derive from a girl between 10 and 17 years old with multiple sclerosis.

V is TRBV18 and J is TRBJ2-1; D may match TRBD1 or TRBD2 (5 bases each). Trimming took 4 bases from V and 5 from J, leaving 12 bases between them. Germline CDR1 reads KGHSH; CDR2 reads LQKENI. The length of the CDR3 is 14 residues. The CDR3 DNA follows: TGTGCCAGCTCACTATGGGACGGACACAATGAGCAGTTCTTC. This encodes CASSLWDGHNEQFF.

CDR3 in DNA: TGTGCCAGCAGTTTGGGCCGGGACAGGGAACGAACCCAGTACTTC. It is translated as CASSLGRDRERTQYF. The chain has TRBV27 and TRBJ2-5; 9 bases agree with TRBD1. The germline V gene has CDR1 MNHEY and CDR2 SMNVEV (reference sequence). The CDR3 covers 15 residues. The V segment lost 3 bases and the J segment 8 bases; nucleotides outside the gene matches: 10.

This clonotype came up a few times. The rearrangement uses TRBV5-1 and TRBJ2-1; either TRBD1 or TRBD2 may fit D (5 bases each). Germline V gives CDR1 SGHRS, CDR2 YFSETQ. CDR3 size: 15 residues. Trimming stripped 5 bases from V and 9 bases from J, with 21 bases between. CDR3 in DNA: TGCGCCAGCAGTTCCTTAGCGAGAGGGGCAGGTGAGCAGTTCTTC. Translating it yields CASSSLARGAGEQFF.

The genes are TRBV6-1 and TRBJ2-5; D perhaps matches TRBD1 (5 bases). The V end was cut by 0 bases, the J end by 5 bases, with 10 bases between. Germline V CDR1 and CDR2: MNHNS, SASEGT. CDR3 size: 14 residues. The CDR3: CASSEAGLGETQYF. In DNA form, the CDR3 reads TGTGCCAGCAGTGAAGCGGGGCTAGGGGAGACCCAGTACTTC.

The chain couples TRBV10-3 to TRBJ2-3, with D perhaps matching TRBD1 (5 bases). Germline CDR1 ENHRY, CDR2 SYGVKD. This CDR3 is 15 amino acids long. With 4 bases removed from V and 5 bases from J, the gap between germline ends came to 16 bases. CDR3 bases: TGTGCCATCAGTGGATTTGGGGCAGGGAAAGATACGCAGTATTTT. Translated: CAISGFGAGKDTQYF.

There are a few counts of this clonotype. The chain couples TRBV7-2 to TRBJ2-7, with D unresolved. Per germline, CDR1 SGHTA and CDR2 FQGNSA. V lost 0 bases and J lost 2, with 8 bases in between. The CDR3 is 14 amino acids. This chain's CDR3 is CASSLALVPYEQYF. The CDR3 DNA sequence: TGTGCCAGCAGCTTAGCGTTAGTACCCTACGAGCAGTACTTC.

V usage is TRBV6-6 and J usage is TRBJ2-5; 9 nucleotides match TRBD2. The CDR3 loop spans 16 amino acids. Trimming removed 0 bases from V and 4 bases from J; junction bases left unmatched: 6. The germline CDR1 and CDR2 sequences are MNHNY and SVGAGI (reference sequence). The CDR3 reads CASSYSWAGGGETQYF. CDR3 coding DNA: TGTGCCAGCAGTTACTCGTGGGCGGGAGGGGGAGAGACCCAGTACTTC.

This clonotype was detected ten times or more. The chain uses TRBV20-1 and TRBJ2-5; 7 bases are shared with TRBD2. J lost 2 bases, V lost 2 bases, and 11 bases had no gene match. The CDR3 extends over 16 amino acids. Germline assignment: CDR1 DFQATT and CDR2 SNEGSKA (reference sequence). The CDR3 DNA reads TGCAGTGCTAGATACGCTAGCGGATCAGTACAAGAGACCCAGTACTTC. Translation gives CSARYASGSVQETQYF.

This chain connects TRBV28 to TRBJ2-1; 7 bases are a match to TRBD2. The germline V gene encodes CDR1 MDHEN and CDR2 SYDVKM. V dropped 5 bases and J dropped 3; count of bases not matched to a gene: 7. This CDR3 region has 15 residues. The CDR3 spells CASSPTLADYNEQFF. The CDR3 DNA follows: TGTGCCAGCAGTCCAACTCTAGCGGACTACAATGAGCAGTTCTTC.

In this sample, this clonotype turned up once. This sequence joins TRBV14 and TRBJ2-1; the D is unclear. This CDR3 has 13 amino acids. V was cut by 0 bases and J by 11 bases, with 11 bases left in between. Germline CDR1 reads SGHDN; CDR2 reads FVKESK. CDR3 nucleotides: TGTGCCAGCAGCCAAGAGGCGACGCCTCAGCAGTTCTTC. The encoded protein is CASSQEATPQQFF.

This chain connects TRBV29-1 to TRBJ2-1; TRBD2 aligns across 14 bases. V lost 6 bases to trimming and J lost 7 bases; unmatched junction nucleotides: 8. From germline, CDR1 is SQVTM and CDR2 ANQGSEA. CDR3 length equals 15 residues. DNA of the CDR3: TGCAGCGTGACTGCTGGACTAGCGGGGGGTAATGAGCAGTTCTTC. It is translated as CSVTAGLAGGNEQFF.

This chain connects TRBV10-3 to TRBJ2-3, with 8 bases lining up with TRBD2. The V gene end was trimmed by 6 bases and the J gene end by 6 bases; junction bases not matched to a gene: 11. The germline gives CDR1 ENHRY, CDR2 SYGVKD. The CDR3 runs to 15 residues. DNA for the CDR3: TGTGCCATCAGCCCACCGACTAGCGTCCCCGATACGCAGTATTTT. Translated, it gives CAISPPTSVPDTQYF.

A word on this clonotype: The junction shows a germline mismatch at one end, possibly a read error. This chain links TRBV29-1 with TRBJ2-4; 13 bases align to TRBD2. Germline CDR1 reads SQVTM; CDR2 reads ANQGSEA. The CDR3 contains 18 residues. This CDR3 reads CGVATMGLAGIAKNIQYF. CDR3 in DNA: TGCGGCGTTGCCACCATGGGACTAGCGGGGATAGCCAAAAACATTCAGTACTTC.

The chain combines TRBV9 with TRBJ1-1; tentatively, D is TRBD1 (6 bases). This CDR3 region has 13 residues. V gave up 4 bases and J gave up 6 bases, with 13 bases separating them. Per the germline V gene, CDR1 is SGDLS and CDR2 is YYNGEE. CDR3 amino acids: CASSIRQGSEAFF. Here the CDR3 DNA reads TGTGCCAGCAGCATCAGGCAGGGGTCTGAAGCTTTCTTT.

This clonotype has a handful of counts. The chain couples TRBV5-1 to TRBJ2-3, with 9 bases that match TRBD2. Trimming removed 2 bases from V and 3 bases from J; junction bases left unmatched: 4. This CDR3 has 15 residues. Germline V gene sequence: CDR1 SGHRS, CDR2 YFSETQ. The CDR3 is CASSLAAGGTDTQYF. The CDR3 DNA is TGCGCCAGCAGCTTAGCAGCGGGAGGTACAGATACGCAGTATTTT. The whole variable domain, filled in from reference TRBV5-1 and TRBJ2-3, reads KAGVTQTPRYLIKTRGQQVTLSCSPISGHRSVSWYQQTPGQGLQFLFEYFSETQRNKGNFPGRFSGRQFSNSRSEMNVSTLELGDSALYLCASSLAAGGTDTQYFGPGTRLTVL.

The genes are TRBV20-1 and TRBJ2-1; a possible D gene is TRBD2 (6 bases). The CDR3 length is 14 residues. V was shortened by 3 bases and J by 0 bases, with 9 bases between the two germline ends. Germline CDR1 DFQATT, CDR2 SNEGSKA (reference sequence). In DNA form, the CDR3 reads TGCAGTGCTAGGGTAGCGGCCTCCTACAATGAGCAGTTCTTC. Residues: CSARVAASYNEQFF.

The genes are TRBV29-1 and TRBJ2-1; 7 nucleotides match TRBD2. Losses at the gene ends were 7 bases for V and 9 bases for J; bases not matched to a gene: 6. There are 11 residues in the CDR3. Germline loops: CDR1 SQVTM, CDR2 ANQGSEA. The CDR3 loop reads CSAGTTGEQFF. The DNA of the CDR3 is TGCAGCGCTGGGACTACCGGTGAGCAGTTCTTC.